These 22 T cell receptor beta chains came from one sample sequenced in a study of T-cell reconstitution after alpha-beta-depleted transplantation in children. A TCRbeta library incorporating unique molecular identifiers was prepared. TCRdb analysed the PCR reads with MiXCR anew, one entry per CDR3 protein. The sample carries about 600,000 distinct CDR3 sequences, 20% to 25% recorded once. Sequenced material: PBMCs, mostly from graft donor cells, taken 360 days after TCRalphabeta/CD19-depleted stem cell transplant. The receptors derive from a boy in the first two years of life who had a stem cell transplant for acute myeloid leukemia, so the T cells may come from the graft donor.

This clonotype appeared a few times. The rearrangement links TRBV29-1 to TRBJ2-5; D is uncertain. The CDR3 length is 12 residues. Germline CDR1 SQVTM, CDR2 ANQGSEA. Trimming removed 5 bases from V and 1 base from J, with 8 bases in between. CDR3 protein: CSVPRTQETQYF. DNA of the CDR3: TGCAGCGTTCCGAGGACCCAAGAGACCCAGTACTTC. The entire variable domain, with the rest obtained from reference TRBV29-1 and TRBJ2-5, is as follows: SAVISQKPSRDICQRGTSLTIQCQVDSQVTMMFWYRQQPGQSLTLIATANQGSEATYESGFVIDKFPISRPNLTFSTLTVSNMSPEDSSIYLCSVPRTQETQYFGPGTRLLVL.

CDR3 protein: CASSLGQTYTDTQYF. Here the CDR3 DNA reads TGTGCCAGCAGCTTGGGACAGACATACACAGATACGCAGTATTTT. The chain couples TRBV13 to TRBJ2-3; 7 nucleotides line up with TRBD1. Germline V gene lookup returns CDR1 PRHDT and CDR2 FYEKMQ (reference sequence). With 3 bases clipped from V and 2 bases from J, the junction kept 5 bases outside the gene matches. This CDR3 region has 15 residues. The variable domain in full, completed from reference TRBV13 and TRBJ2-3, reads AAGVIQSPRHLIKEKRETATLKCYPIPRHDTVYWYQQGPGQDPQFLISFYEKMQSDKGSIPDRFSAQQFSDYHSELNMSSLELGDSALYFCASSLGQTYTDTQYFGPGTRLTVL.

The chain couples TRBV12-3 or TRBV12-4 to TRBJ2-7; D is uncertain. With 7 bases removed from V and 1 base from J, the gap between germline ends came to 11 bases. This CDR3 has 13 amino acids. The CDR3: CASTRRVSYEQYF. The CDR3 DNA reads TGTGCCAGCACCCGAAGGGTTTCCTACGAGCAGTACTTC.

In this sample, this clonotype turned up many times. The chain is built from TRBV24-1 and TRBJ2-1, with 11 nucleotides matching TRBD1. The germline gives CDR1 KGHDR, CDR2 SFDVKD. The CDR3 totals 15 residues. V lost 0 bases, J lost 7 bases, and 1 base stayed unmatched. The CDR3 bases are TGTGCCACCAGTGATTTGGGGGACAGGGGGAATGAGCAGTTCTTC. It is translated as CATSDLGDRGNEQFF.

The chain is built from TRBV13 and TRBJ1-2, with TRBD1 matching 11 bases. Germline V gene data show CDR1 as PRHDT and CDR2 as FYEKMQ (reference sequence). V lost 5 bases to trimming and J lost 4 bases; unmatched junction nucleotides: 3. The CDR3 has 14 amino acids. The CDR3 DNA reads TGTGCCAGCAGCCGGGACAGGGGGTCCTATGGCTACACCTTC. It is translated as CASSRDRGSYGYTF.

This clonotype was counted at least ten times. The chain carries TRBV12-3 or TRBV12-4 and TRBJ2-7; D might be TRBD1 (5 bases). CDR3 length: 13 amino acids. Trimming pared 3 bases from V and 3 bases from J, leaving 9 bases between. This CDR3 reads CASSFGRDYEQYV. Here the CDR3 DNA reads TGTGCCAGCAGTTTCGGCAGGGACTACGAGCAGTACGTC.

The table lists this clonotype with many counts. The chain has TRBV5-5 and TRBJ2-5, with D maybe TRBD2 (5 bases). Germline V gene lookup returns CDR1 SGHKS and CDR2 YYEKEE (reference sequence). The CDR3 consists of 14 residues. V was trimmed by 4 bases and J by 5 bases, leaving 15 bases between them. CDR3 in DNA: TGTGCCAGCAGCCCTTATGGAGCGGCGGAGACCCAGTACTTC. Translated, it gives CASSPYGAAETQYF.

This clonotype was seen repeatedly, ten times or more. V and J are TRBV4-3 and TRBJ1-5; tentative D call: TRBD1 (5 bases). Germline CDR1 and CDR2: LGHNA and YSLEER. V was trimmed by 3 bases and J by 2 bases, leaving 8 bases between them. This CDR3 comprises 14 residues. CDR3 sequence reads: CASSQDKGNQPQHF. CDR3 nucleotide sequence: TGCGCCAGCAGCCAGGACAAGGGCAATCAGCCCCAGCATTTT.

This clonotype was seen at least ten times. V and J are TRBV5-8 and TRBJ2-3; 7 nucleotides line up with TRBD1. The germline gives CDR1 SGHTS, CDR2 YDEGEE. V lost 2 bases to trimming and J lost 0 bases; unmatched junction nucleotides: 9. CDR3 length: 17 residues. CDR3 sequence: CASSFRGSFSSTDTQYF. The CDR3 DNA follows: TGTGCCAGCAGCTTCAGGGGGTCTTTCTCTAGCACAGATACGCAGTATTTT.

This clonotype was seen only a few times. This rearrangement joins TRBV11-3 to TRBJ2-5; possible D gene TRBD2, 6 bases. Germline CDR1 and CDR2: SGHNT and YENEEA. The CDR3 covers 14 residues. V gave up 3 bases and J gave up 5 bases, with 13 bases separating them. The CDR3 protein is CASSFEGSGETQYF. CDR3 DNA: TGTGCCAGCAGCTTCGAGGGGAGCGGGGAGACCCAGTACTTC.

The gene calls are TRBV6-5 and TRBJ2-1; no clear D gene. There are 14 residues in the CDR3. Germline lookup yields CDR1 MNHEY and CDR2 SVGAGI. V lost 0 bases and J 10 bases, leaving 13 bases between the germline ends. The CDR3 bases are TGTGCCAGCAGTTACTCGATCCTCCGGACGGAGCAGTTCTTC. This gives the protein CASSYSILRTEQFF.

V is TRBV5-4 and J is TRBJ1-1; 7 positions match TRBD1. The length of the CDR3 is 15 residues. Trimming removed 4 bases from V and 4 bases from J; junction bases left unmatched: 10. From germline, CDR1 is SGHNT and CDR2 YYREEE (reference sequence). CDR3 sequence (DNA): TGTGCCAGCAGCCTCGACTGGGACAGATCCACTGAAGCTTTCTTT. It encodes CASSLDWDRSTEAFF.

This clonotype was counted a single time. V gene TRBV20-1 combines with J gene TRBJ1-6; D remains ambiguous. The germline V gene encodes CDR1 DFQATT and CDR2 SNEGSKA (reference sequence). V was pared by 0 bases and J by 7 bases, with 10 bases between. The CDR3 is made up of 14 amino acids. The CDR3 DNA reads as TGCAGTGCTAGAGATAAAGGGCCAAATTCACCCCTCCACTTT. Amino acids: CSARDKGPNSPLHF.

This clonotype was detected only a few times. The chain joins TRBV7-9 to TRBJ2-1; 7 nucleotides line up with TRBD2. The junction had 10 bases not matched to a gene; V was cut back by 5 bases and J by 0 bases. The CDR3 loop spans 17 amino acids. From germline, CDR1 is SEHNR and CDR2 FQNEAQ (reference sequence). The CDR3 bases are TGTGCCAGCAGCCCCAGGGAAGCGGGGCACTCCTACAATGAGCAGTTCTTC. Residues: CASSPREAGHSYNEQFF. The full variable domain, with the rest looked up from reference TRBV7-9 and TRBJ2-1, is DTGVSQNPRHKITKRGQNVTFRCDPISEHNRLYWYRQTLGQGPEFLTYFQNEAQLEKSRLLSDRFSAERPKGSFSTLEIQRTEQGDSAMYLCASSPREAGHSYNEQFFGPGTRLTVL.

The rearrangement links TRBV7-6 to TRBJ2-1; the D call may be TRBD1 or TRBD2 (5 bases each). Germline-derived CDR1 and CDR2 are SGHVS and FNYEAQ. V lost 3 bases and J 7 bases, leaving 16 bases between the germline ends. CDR3 length: 15 amino acids. The CDR3 region is CASSFRGRGPNEQFF. Written as DNA, the CDR3 is TGTGCCAGCAGCTTCCGGGGAAGGGGCCCGAATGAGCAGTTCTTC.

This chain joins TRBV3-1 and TRBJ2-7; weak D call: TRBD2 (5 bases). This CDR3 is 13 amino acids long. Germline values: CDR1 LGHDT, CDR2 YNNKEL (reference sequence). V was shortened by 1 base and J by 4 bases, with 8 bases between the two germline ends. CDR3 DNA: TGTGCCAGCAGCCAAGGACTACTTTACGAGCAGTACGTC. It encodes CASSQGLLYEQYV.

This clonotype was found many times. The chain uses TRBV28 and TRBJ2-2; perhaps TRBD2 as D (5 bases). This CDR3 is 14 amino acids long. Deletions cut 5 bases from V and 3 bases from J, with 10 bases between. Germline V gene sequence: CDR1 MDHEN, CDR2 SYDVKM. The CDR3 here is CASSPRTYTGELFF. CDR3 bases: TGTGCCAGCAGTCCGAGGACTTACACCGGGGAGCTGTTTTTT.

The chain couples TRBV20-1 to TRBJ1-1; D may be TRBD1 (6 bases). The CDR3 extends over 18 amino acids. Trimming removed 3 bases from V and 1 base from J, with 24 bases in between. Germline CDR1 and CDR2: DFQATT and SNEGSKA (reference sequence). CDR3 protein: CSARALTRIGQPNTEAFF. CDR3 DNA: TGCAGTGCTAGGGCCCTCACCCGTATAGGACAGCCGAACACTGAAGCTTTCTTT.

The chain couples TRBV24-1 to TRBJ2-7; maybe TRBD2 (6 bases). The CDR3 consists of 13 residues. The ends were cut back, 6 bases at V and 2 bases at J, with 10 bases in the middle. Germline CDR1 and CDR2: KGHDR and SFDVKD. The CDR3 is CATSRGGAYEQYF. CDR3 DNA: TGTGCCACCAGTCGAGGAGGGGCCTACGAGCAGTACTTC.

The V and J genes are TRBV3-1 and TRBJ2-2; either TRBD1 or TRBD2 may fit D (5 bases each). Per germline, CDR1 LGHDT and CDR2 YNNKEL (reference sequence). The CDR3 loop spans 16 amino acids. V gave up 3 bases and J gave up 7 bases, with 18 bases separating them. CDR3 DNA: TGTGCCAGCAGCCACGTGTTTTGGGGGACGGACGGGGAGCTGTTTTTT. Its protein product is CASSHVFWGTDGELFF.

This clonotype was seen a few times. V is TRBV7-2 and J is TRBJ1-6, with D hard to call. Trimming left V 0 bases short and J 0 bases short, with 3 bases between. From germline, CDR1 is SGHTA and CDR2 FQGNSA. The CDR3 runs 15 residues. In DNA, the CDR3 is TGTGCCAGCAGCTTAGCCAGCTCCTATAATTCACCCCTCCACTTT. Protein: CASSLASSYNSPLHF.

The rearrangement uses TRBV6-1 and TRBJ1-5; D not resolved. Germline V CDR1 and CDR2: MNHNS, SASEGT. The CDR3 spans 16 residues. Trimming took 8 bases from V and 0 from J, leaving 17 bases between them. The CDR3 loop is CASRVQQTYSNQPQHF. In DNA, the CDR3 is TGTGCCAGCCGGGTACAACAGACCTATAGCAATCAGCCCCAGCATTTT.